This T cell receptor beta chain was obtained from a study of OX40 agonist ivuxolimab in advanced cancers. Turning to the study itself: Three patients, one with hepatocellular carcinoma and two with cutaneous melanoma, achieved partial responses. Whole-study findings and limits: Expanded peripheral T-cell antigen specificity went undetermined. In CD8+ T cells, expanded clones were on average more numerous than in CD4+.

Clones were read by immunoSEQ multiplex PCR, and TCRdb kept only the in-frame ones, dropping some. There are roughly 80,000 clones in the sample; approximately 79% occur only once, and about 1.7% lies in the top ten. This CDR3 is 16 amino acids long. Trimming removed 2 bases at V and 1 base at J, with 15 bases between. Germline lookup yields CDR1 SGHDT and CDR2 YYEEEE. Remarks on this clone: What it binds is unknown.

Autoimmune disease history or systemic immunosuppression excluded patients. The TCR originated in an adult with an advanced solid tumor such as melanoma, head and neck, liver or kidney cancer. The V gene is TRBV5-6, the J gene TRBJ1-1; D may be TRBD1 (6 bases). The sample here was CD4+ or CD8+ T cells sorted from blood, taken in a trial of the OX40 agonist ivuxolimab. CDR3 bases: TGTGCCAGCAGCTTCGCACCGGGACACCCGAACACTGAAGCTTTCTTT. It is translated as CASSFAPGHPNTEAFF.